This T cell receptor (beta chain) appears in the sequencing data of a study of blood T cell repertoires in COVID-19. Study details: Nucleic acid was either cDNA or gDNA, and it came from T cells, B-cell-depleted T cells, or PBMCs.

Original processing methods: The assay estimated nucleated cells by amplifying reference gene primers. Measured with immunoSEQ multiplex PCR; TCRdb has only the in-frame clones, and not every one. That table supplies the V and J calls and clone size; D and trimming were determined from the DNA. Among around 30,000 clones listed, around 91% were seen once. The count of this clone is one. The TCR originated in a man in his sixties with acute or convalescent COVID-19. Sequenced input: peripheral blood.

For the CDR3, the DNA is TGCAGCGTTGAAGATCCGCGAACCCTAGAGCAGTACTTC. Translation: CSVEDPRTLEQYF. The chain links TRBV29-1 to TRBJ2-7; D gene ambiguous. Deletions cut 0 bases from V and 7 bases from J, with 13 bases between. This CDR3 has 13 amino acids. Germline CDR1 reads SQVTM; CDR2 reads ANQGSEA.